The clone carrying this TCR beta chain has a handful of counts. The data originate from a study of CD8+ T cells in alopecia areata. The treatment denotes: oral pan-JAK inhibitor, 5-10 mg twice daily. Germline CDR1 LGHNA, CDR2 YSLEER. Deletions cut 0 bases from V and 7 bases from J, with 9 bases between. This CDR3 has 13 residues. Following RNA extraction, reverse transcription yielded cDNA that acted as the sequencing template. Clones were read by immunoSEQ multiplex PCR, and TCRdb kept only the in-frame ones, dropping some. The sample gives 200,000 to 250,000 clones, under 75% of which show up once; roughly 1.6% is in the top ten.

J is TRBJ1-1 and V is TRBV4-3; a weak D match, TRBD1 (6 bases). The material was CD4+ T cells sorted from blood, obtained at week 4, from a patient treated with tofacitinib. The TCR comes from a human donor with alopecia areata. In nucleotides, the CDR3 is TGCGCCAGCAGCCAAGATAGGACAGTTGAAGCTTTCTTT. Its protein is CASSQDRTVEAFF.